The 21 T cell receptor beta chains below all came from one sample that was sequenced in a study of early T cells in non-severe SARS-CoV-2 infection. TCRdb re-analysed the 5' RACE reads in MiXCR, keeping a single row per CDR3 protein. Of around 40,000 distinct CDR3 sequences in the sample, around 6.5% are singletons; the top ten hold under 5.5%. The specimen sequenced was whole blood. These receptors all come from an adult who was a healthcare worker with PCR-confirmed SARS-CoV-2 infection or an uninfected control (not recorded which).

This clonotype was recorded a few times. This chain links TRBV27 with TRBJ2-7; no clear D. Germline-derived CDR1 and CDR2 are MNHEY and SMNVEV (reference sequence). With 6 bases removed from V and 2 bases from J, the gap between germline ends came to 17 bases. This CDR3 is 15 amino acids long. The CDR3 DNA follows: TGTGCCAGCAGCCCCAATTCAGGCCCTCCCTACGAGCAGTACTTC. This gives the protein CASSPNSGPPYEQYF.

There are many counts of this clonotype. V usage is TRBV3-1 and J usage is TRBJ2-1, with 8 nucleotides matching TRBD2. The CDR3 length is 14 residues. CDR1 is LGHDT, CDR2 YNNKEL, per germline (reference sequence). The V gene end was trimmed by 6 bases and the J gene end by 9 bases; junction bases not matched to a gene: 10. The CDR3 protein is CASRRGRIGGEQFF. The CDR3 DNA reads TGTGCCAGCAGGCGCGGGAGGATTGGGGGTGAGCAGTTCTTC.

This clonotype was seen many times. The J gene is TRBJ2-7, the V gene TRBV20-1; TRBD1 is a possible D gene (6 bases). The V end was cut by 7 bases, the J end by 9 bases, with 19 bases between. Germline V lookup: CDR1 DFQATT, CDR2 SNEGSKA (reference sequence). The CDR3 runs 12 residues. CDR3 loop: CSGTDSQKGQYF. The CDR3 bases are TGCAGTGGAACGGACAGCCAGAAGGGGCAGTACTTC.

This chain uses TRBV20-1 with TRBJ2-1; 11 bases align to TRBD2. J was trimmed by 7 bases and V by 6 bases; bases with no gene match: 11. The CDR3 extends over 15 amino acids. Germline V gives CDR1 DFQATT, CDR2 SNEGSKA (reference sequence). The CDR3 loop reads CSATLPSGRINEQFF. Here the CDR3 DNA reads TGCAGTGCCACCCTCCCTAGCGGGAGGATTAATGAGCAGTTCTTC.

This clonotype was seen at least ten times. The chain uses TRBV14 and TRBJ2-2; D not resolved. The V end lost 5 bases, the J end lost 0 bases, and 7 bases lay between the germline ends. This CDR3 has 14 amino acids. CDR1 and CDR2 (germline): SGHDN, FVKESK. In DNA form, the CDR3 reads TGTGCCAGCAGCTTGAACACGAACACCGGGGAGCTGTTTTTT. Its protein product is CASSLNTNTGELFF.

At least ten counts were recorded for this clonotype. This sequence joins TRBV20-1 and TRBJ2-7; TRBD2 matches 11 bases. Germline V gene lookup returns CDR1 DFQATT and CDR2 SNEGSKA (reference sequence). The V gene end was trimmed by 6 bases and the J gene end by 2 bases; junction bases not matched to a gene: 6. The CDR3 length is 14 residues. In DNA form, the CDR3 reads TGCAGTGCCTCCGGGACTAGCGGTCCCTACGAGCAGTACTTC. Its translation is CSASGTSGPYEQYF.

This clonotype was observed many times. This chain links TRBV6-4 with TRBJ2-1; 7 positions match TRBD2. The germline gives CDR1 MRHNA, CDR2 SNTAGT. With V trimmed by 5 bases and J by 2 bases, 6 bases remained unmatched. The CDR3 covers 15 residues. In nucleotides, the CDR3 is TGTGCCAGCAGTTTGGGAGGGGATCCCTACAATGAGCAGTTCTTC. Amino acids: CASSLGGDPYNEQFF.

There are many counts of this clonotype. The chain is built from TRBV30 and TRBJ2-4; the D gene is possibly TRBD1 (7 bases). The germline gives CDR1 GTSNPN, CDR2 SVGIG (reference sequence). V gave up 5 bases and J gave up 0 bases, with 11 bases separating them. The CDR3 is 14 residues long. DNA of the CDR3: TGTGCCTGGGCAGGGGGGTTAGCCAAAAACATTCAGTACTTC. It is translated as CAWAGGLAKNIQYF.

Regarding this clonotype: Possible read error: a much larger clone is one base away. The chain couples TRBV15 to TRBJ2-1; the D is unclear. The CDR3 has 15 amino acids. Trimming took 0 bases from V and 10 from J, leaving 16 bases between them. CDR1 LNHNV and CDR2 YYDKDF come from the germline V gene (reference sequence). CDR3 bases: TGTGCCACCAGCAGAGACCGAGGCATGGCAATGGAGCAGTTCTTC. Amino acids: CATSRDRGMAMEQFF.

There are many counts of this clonotype. The V and J genes are TRBV7-9 and TRBJ1-6; D ambiguous. The CDR3 is 13 residues long. In germline, CDR1 is SEHNR, CDR2 FQNEAQ (reference sequence). V was trimmed by 3 bases and J by 10 bases, leaving 10 bases between them. The CDR3 DNA sequence: TGTGCCAGCAGCTTCGAAGGCGGATCACCCCTCCACTTT. Amino acid sequence: CASSFEGGSPLHF.

V is TRBV10-3 and J is TRBJ2-3; no reliable D call. This CDR3 has 15 residues. Trimming removed 4 bases from V and 4 bases from J, with 15 bases in between. CDR1 is ENHRY, CDR2 SYGVKD, per germline. The CDR3 DNA is TGTGCCATCAGTGGAAGGACCACCCGACCAGATACGCAGTATTTT. Translated: CAISGRTTRPDTQYF.

This clonotype was counted many times. V usage is TRBV5-4 and J usage is TRBJ2-1; D unresolved. CDR3 length: 15 residues. V lost 4 bases and J 2 bases, leaving 13 bases between the germline ends. Germline loops: CDR1 SGHNT, CDR2 YYREEE (reference sequence). CDR3 bases: TGTGCCAGCAGCCTGGCCGCGCTAGCCTACAATGAGCAGTTCTTC. Translating it yields CASSLAALAYNEQFF.

This clonotype was found many times. V and J are TRBV6-1 and TRBJ2-2; possible D gene TRBD2, 6 bases. Trimming removed 11 bases from V and 0 bases from J, with 16 bases in between. CDR1 is MNHNS and CDR2 is SASEGT in the germline V gene. The CDR3 spans 15 residues. CDR3 region: CAENKSGANTGELFF. Written as DNA, the CDR3 is TGTGCCGAGAACAAGTCGGGGGCGAACACCGGGGAGCTGTTTTTT.

This clonotype was observed at least ten times. The rearrangement links TRBV13 to TRBJ2-7, with 10 bases aligning to TRBD2. Germline-derived CDR1 and CDR2 are PRHDT and FYEKMQ (reference sequence). The CDR3 totals 15 residues. V was clipped by 3 bases and J by 2 bases; unmatched bases: 4. CDR3 in DNA: TGTGCCAGCAGCTTTGGACTAGCGGTAACCTACGAGCAGTACTTC. Translating gives CASSFGLAVTYEQYF.

The chain uses TRBV14 and TRBJ1-1; D is unclear. Trimming shortened V by 5 bases and J by 13 bases, and 20 bases separated the two germline ends. Germline values: CDR1 SGHDN, CDR2 FVKESK. The CDR3 is 13 amino acids. The CDR3 here is CASSTGSLTELFF. The DNA of the CDR3 is TGTGCCAGCAGCACGGGGTCGTTGACTGAGCTTTTCTTT.

This clonotype came up many times. The CDR3 loop reads CASRIRMNTEAFF. Written as DNA, the CDR3 is TGTGCCAGCAGAATTAGGATGAACACTGAAGCTTTCTTT. The genes are TRBV25-1 and TRBJ1-1; no reliable D call. The germline V gene encodes CDR1 MGHDK and CDR2 SYGVNS. V was shortened by 6 bases and J by 0 bases, with 8 bases between the two germline ends. This CDR3 is 13 amino acids long.

This chain joins TRBV2 and TRBJ2-7; TRBD1 or TRBD2 may be the D gene (5 bases each). V lost 6 bases, J lost 2 bases, and 14 bases lay in between. The CDR3 has 14 residues. CDR1 SNHLY and CDR2 FYNNEI come from the germline V gene. This CDR3 reads CASRVGESTYEQYF. The CDR3 DNA reads TGTGCCAGCAGGGTGGGGGAGTCGACCTACGAGCAGTACTTC.

This sequence joins TRBV11-2 and TRBJ2-5; TRBD1 is a possible D gene (5 bases). Trimming removed 4 bases from V and 5 bases from J, with 11 bases in between. Germline V gene sequence: CDR1 SGHAT, CDR2 FQNNGV. CDR3 length: 13 amino acids. The CDR3 coding sequence is TGTGCCAGCAGCTCAACAGGCTCGGAGACCCAGTACTTC. This gives the protein CASSSTGSETQYF.

The chain employs TRBV18 and TRBJ2-5; 7 positions agree with TRBD1. The CDR3 is made up of 13 amino acids. The trim removed 4 bases at V and 5 bases at J, leaving 4 bases unmatched. CDR1 and CDR2 (germline): KGHSH, LQKENI. CDR3 residues: CASSLGQVETQYF. The CDR3 DNA sequence: TGTGCCAGCTCACTCGGACAGGTGGAGACCCAGTACTTC. The full variable domain, rest sourced from reference TRBV18 and TRBJ2-5, is NAGVMQNPRHLVRRRGQEARLRCSPMKGHSHVYWYRQLPEEGLKFMVYLQKENIIDESGMPKERFSAEFPKEGPSILRIQQVVRGDSAAYFCASSLGQVETQYFGPGTRLLVL.

This clonotype was observed many times. The chain carries TRBV7-9 and TRBJ1-2; TRBD1 matches 8 bases. Germline CDR1 and CDR2: SEHNR and FQNEAQ (reference sequence). V lost 1 base and J lost 6; bases outside the gene matches: 7. CDR3 length: 15 amino acids. The CDR3: CASSLVAGGFNGYTF. CDR3 DNA: TGTGCCAGCAGCTTAGTGGCAGGGGGCTTTAATGGCTACACCTTC.

This clonotype has a handful of counts. V usage is TRBV5-5 and J usage is TRBJ2-5, with TRBD2 matching over 7 bases. Germline loops: CDR1 SGHKS, CDR2 YYEKEE (reference sequence). V gave up 7 bases and J gave up 9 bases; unmatched junction bases: 12. This CDR3 is built from 13 residues. The CDR3 DNA follows: TGTGCCAGCTTTTCAGTGGGGGGGTCTGCCCAGTACTTC. Translation: CASFSVGGSAQYF.